Shown below are 10 T cell receptor beta chains from a single sample sequenced in a study of blood T cell repertoires in COVID-19. The table came from immunoSEQ multiplex PCR; TCRdb's copy has only in-frame clones and leaves some out. Found here are about 150,000 clones, 75% to 90% of them singletons; the top ten hold over 12%. The sequenced material came from peripheral blood. The origin of the receptors is a woman in her 40s with acute or convalescent COVID-19.

The chain recombines TRBV11-3 with TRBJ2-7; 8 positions match TRBD2. The CDR3 length is 17 residues. From germline, CDR1 is SGHNT and CDR2 YENEEA. V lost 3 bases to trimming and J lost 4 bases; unmatched junction nucleotides: 14. The CDR3, as DNA: TGTGCCAGCAGCTTTCCGGGAGGGCCCTTTGATGCGTACGAGCAGTACTTC. The encoded protein is CASSFPGGPFDAYEQYF.

Worth noting for this clone: In the same sample, other DNA sequences code for this CDR3. V and J are TRBV20-1 and TRBJ2-7; no clear D. The ends were cut back, 1 base at V and 1 base at J, with 2 bases in the middle. Germline V gene sequence: CDR1 DFQATT, CDR2 SNEGSKA (reference sequence). This CDR3 has 11 amino acids. CDR3 sequence (DNA): TGCAGTGCTAGAGTATCCTACGAGCAGTACTTC. Translating gives CSARVSYEQYF.

The V call is TRBV6-5, the J call TRBJ2-1; TRBD2 matches at 11 bases. In germline, CDR1 is MNHEY, CDR2 SVGAGI. This CDR3 comprises 15 residues. The V and J ends lost 6 bases and 5 bases, in that order; junction bases with no gene match: 6. DNA for the CDR3: TGTGCCAGCAGACCCGGGACTAGCGGACACAATGAGCAGTTCTTC. It is translated as CASRPGTSGHNEQFF.

This chain joins TRBV28 and TRBJ2-1, with 7 bases identical to TRBD2. The V gene's germline CDR1 is MDHEN and CDR2 SYDVKM. J was trimmed by 4 bases and V by 2 bases; bases with no gene match: 5. CDR3 size: 15 residues. The CDR3 spells CASSLDLADYNEQFF. As DNA, the CDR3 is TGTGCCAGCAGTTTAGATCTAGCGGATTACAATGAGCAGTTCTTC.

The CDR3 coding sequence is TGTGCCAGCAGCACCGGGAAAAAAGACAATGAGCAGTTCTTC. Its protein is CASSTGKKDNEQFF. The chain combines TRBV11-3 with TRBJ2-1, with D possibly being TRBD2 (5 bases). Germline V gene sequence: CDR1 SGHNT, CDR2 YENEEA. CDR3 length: 14 amino acids. The V and J ends lost 5 bases and 5 bases respectively, with 13 bases between them.

The chain recombines TRBV10-3 with TRBJ1-5; 7 nucleotides line up with TRBD1. This CDR3 contains 14 residues. The V gene's germline CDR1 is ENHRY and CDR2 SYGVKD. After removal of 7 bases from V and 0 bases from J, the junction contained 3 bases not matched to a gene. The CDR3 loop reads CAIKGDSSNQPQHF. The CDR3 DNA is TGTGCCATCAAAGGGGACAGTAGCAATCAGCCCCAGCATTTT.

This clone was seen just once. The gene calls are TRBV7-9 and TRBJ2-5, with D possibly matching TRBD2 (5 bases). Germline CDR1 SEHNR, CDR2 FQNEAQ (reference sequence). The CDR3 extends over 13 amino acids. V lost 8 bases and J lost 3, with 13 bases in between. CDR3 region: CASVFREKETQYF. The CDR3 nucleotides read TGTGCCAGCGTTTTTAGGGAGAAAGAGACCCAGTACTTC.

This chain uses TRBV5-1 with TRBJ1-1; tentative D call: TRBD1 (6 bases). Per germline, CDR1 SGHRS and CDR2 YFSETQ. The CDR3 is 14 residues long. The V gene lost 1 base and the J gene lost 1 base, with 8 bases spanning the gap. The CDR3 DNA reads as TGCGCCAGCAGCTTGTTGGGACAGAACACTGAAGCTTTCTTT. Translated: CASSLLGQNTEAFF. Full variable domain (rest looked up from reference TRBV5-1 and TRBJ1-1): KAGVTQTPRYLIKTRGQQVTLSCSPISGHRSVSWYQQTPGQGLQFLFEYFSETQRNKGNFPGRFSGRQFSNSRSEMNVSTLELGDSALYLCASSLLGQNTEAFFGQGTRLTVV.

This chain connects TRBV4-1 to TRBJ2-7; 7 nucleotides line up with TRBD1. The CDR3 contains 15 residues. The V and J ends lost 1 base and 1 base, in that order; junction bases with no gene match: 4. Per the germline V gene, CDR1 is MGHRA and CDR2 is YSYEKL. The CDR3 DNA follows: TGCGCCAGCAGCCAAGTTGACAGGGCGTCCTACGAGCAGTACTTC. This translates into CASSQVDRASYEQYF.

This chain uses TRBV7-2 with TRBJ2-7; TRBD2 matches at 7 bases. This CDR3 contains 15 residues. V shed 4 bases and J 2 bases; nucleotides not matched to a gene: 8. Germline V gene lookup returns CDR1 SGHTA and CDR2 FQGNSA. The CDR3: CASSSAGGRTYEQYF. The CDR3 DNA sequence: TGTGCCAGCAGCTCGGCCGGGGGGAGAACCTACGAGCAGTACTTC.